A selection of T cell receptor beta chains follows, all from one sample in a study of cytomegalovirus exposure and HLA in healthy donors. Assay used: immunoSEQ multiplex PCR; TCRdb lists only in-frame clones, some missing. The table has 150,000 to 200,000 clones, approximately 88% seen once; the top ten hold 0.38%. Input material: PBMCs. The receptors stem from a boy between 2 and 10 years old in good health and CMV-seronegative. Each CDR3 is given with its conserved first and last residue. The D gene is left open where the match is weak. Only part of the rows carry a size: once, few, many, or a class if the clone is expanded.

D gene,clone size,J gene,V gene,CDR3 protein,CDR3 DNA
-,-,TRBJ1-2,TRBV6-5,CASGSSYYGYTF,TGTGCCAGCGGTAGCAGCTACTATGGCTACACCTTC
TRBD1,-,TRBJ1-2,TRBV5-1,CASSFFIPQGGYGYTF,TGCGCCAGCAGCTTTTTTATCCCACAGGGGGGATATGGCTACACCTTC
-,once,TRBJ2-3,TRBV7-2,CASSLDYRLPADTQYF,TGTGCCAGCAGCCTAGACTACCGTTTGCCCGCAGATACGCAGTATTTT
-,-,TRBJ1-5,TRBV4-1,CASSQERGTQPQHF,TGCGCCAGCAGCCAAGAAAGGGGGACTCAGCCCCAGCATTTT
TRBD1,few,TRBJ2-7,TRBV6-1,CASSGTALSYEQYF,TGTGCCAGCTCGGGGACAGCCTTGTCCTACGAGCAGTACTTC
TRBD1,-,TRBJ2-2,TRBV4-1,CASSRSLVRGPGELFF,TGCGCCAGCAGCCGAAGCCTTGTCAGGGGGCCCGGGGAGCTGTTTTTT
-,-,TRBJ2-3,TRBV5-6,CASSFRVPRTDTQYF,TGTGCCAGCAGCTTCCGGGTCCCGAGGACAGATACGCAGTATTTT
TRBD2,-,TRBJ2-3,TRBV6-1,CASSSLAGVTDTQYF,TGTGCCAGCAGTTCCCTAGCGGGGGTGACAGATACGCAGTATTTT
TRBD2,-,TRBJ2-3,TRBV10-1,CASSESGLAGGQQDTQYF,TGCGCCAGCAGTGAGTCGGGGCTAGCGGGAGGGCAGCAAGATACGCAGTATTTT
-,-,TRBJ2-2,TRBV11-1,CASSHTGLNTGELFF,TGTGCCAGCAGCCATACAGGATTGAACACCGGGGAGCTGTTTTTT
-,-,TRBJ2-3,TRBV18,CASSPPVTDTQYF,TGTGCCAGCTCACCTCCCGTGACAGATACGCAGTATTTT
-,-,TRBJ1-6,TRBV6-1,CASSEGTAFNSPLHF,TGTGCCAGCAGTGAAGGGACAGCATTTAATTCACCCCTCCACTTT
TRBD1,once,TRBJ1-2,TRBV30,CAWDRDRVGYTF,TGTGCCTGGGACCGGGACAGGGTCGGCTACACCTTC
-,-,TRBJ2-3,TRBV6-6,CASTVGLDTQYF,TGTGCCAGCACCGTGGGGCTAGATACGCAGTATTTT
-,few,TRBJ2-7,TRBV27,CASRPNGQVGSYEQYF,TGTGCCAGCAGACCCAATGGGCAGGTCGGCTCCTACGAGCAGTACTTC
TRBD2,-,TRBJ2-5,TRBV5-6,CASSLRPGLAGYETQYF,TGTGCCAGCAGCTTGAGGCCGGGACTAGCGGGATACGAGACCCAGTACTTC
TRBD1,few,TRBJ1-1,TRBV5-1,CASSLARDSSEAFF,TGCGCCAGCAGCTTGGCCAGGGACAGTTCAGAAGCTTTCTTT
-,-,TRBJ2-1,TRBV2,CASSLDREGQFF,TGTGCCAGCAGTCTAGACAGAGAAGGGCAGTTCTTC
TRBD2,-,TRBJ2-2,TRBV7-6,CASSPGLEDGELFF,TGTGCCAGCAGCCCGGGACTAGAAGACGGGGAGCTGTTTTTT
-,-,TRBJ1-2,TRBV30,CAWSVGGGGYTF,TGTGCCTGGAGTGTGGGGGGAGGTGGCTACACCTTC
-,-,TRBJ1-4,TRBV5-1,CASSEGGANEKLFF,TGCGCCAGCAGCGAAGGGGGGGCTAATGAAAAACTGTTTTTT
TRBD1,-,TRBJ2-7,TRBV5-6,CASTLVGQSPYEQYF,TGTGCCAGCACCCTAGTGGGACAGTCACCCTACGAGCAGTACTTC
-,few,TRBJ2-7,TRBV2,CASSAGMGAEQYF,TGTGCCAGCAGTGCCGGCATGGGCGCCGAGCAGTACTTC
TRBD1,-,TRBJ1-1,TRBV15,CATSRDLDRGEAFF,TGTGCCACCAGCAGAGATCTGGACAGGGGAGAAGCTTTCTTT
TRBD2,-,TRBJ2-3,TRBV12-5,CASGSGLAGITDTQYF,TGTGCTAGTGGTTCCGGGTTAGCGGGGATCACAGATACGCAGTATTTT
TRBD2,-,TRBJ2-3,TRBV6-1,CASSDPLLALVTDTQYF,TGTGCCAGCAGTGATCCCTTACTAGCGTTGGTCACAGATACGCAGTATTTT
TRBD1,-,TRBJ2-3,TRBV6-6,CASSYSDRRSTDTQYF,TGTGCCAGCAGTTACTCGGACAGGCGTAGCACAGATACGCAGTATTTT
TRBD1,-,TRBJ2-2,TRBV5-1,CASSLDGQGNTGELFF,TGCGCCAGCAGCTTGGATGGACAGGGGAACACCGGGGAGCTGTTTTTT
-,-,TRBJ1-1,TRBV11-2,CASSFRSDYTEAFF,TGTGCCAGCAGCTTTAGGAGCGATTACACTGAAGCTTTCTTT
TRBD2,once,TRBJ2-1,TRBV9,CASSVELAGGNEQFF,TGTGCCAGCAGCGTAGAACTAGCGGGAGGCAATGAGCAGTTCTTC
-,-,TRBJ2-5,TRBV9,CASSVGPAAGEETQYF,TGTGCCAGCAGCGTAGGTCCAGCGGCCGGGGAAGAGACCCAGTACTTC
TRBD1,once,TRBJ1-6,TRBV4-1,CASSQELPFGQGYSPLHF,TGCGCCAGCAGCCAAGAGTTACCCTTCGGACAGGGATATTCACCCCTCCACTTT
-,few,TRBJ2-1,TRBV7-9,CASSLAEQRQFF,TGTGCCAGCAGCTTAGCGGAGCAGCGGCAGTTCTTC
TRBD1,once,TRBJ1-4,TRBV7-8,CASSSLGQVATNEKLFF,TGTGCCAGCAGCTCCTTGGGACAGGTGGCAACTAATGAAAAACTGTTTTTT
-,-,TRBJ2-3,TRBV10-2,CASREGAAGDTQYF,TGCGCCAGCAGGGAGGGAGCGGCAGGAGATACGCAGTATTTT
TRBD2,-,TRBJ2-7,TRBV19,CASSWRGGEQYF,TGTGCCAGTAGTTGGCGGGGGGGCGAGCAGTACTTC
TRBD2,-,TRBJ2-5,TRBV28,CASSVGTSVQETQYF,TGTGCCAGCAGTGTCGGGACTAGCGTGCAAGAGACCCAGTACTTC
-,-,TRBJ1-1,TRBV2,CASSEGEGMGTEAFF,TGTGCCAGCAGTGAAGGGGAGGGGATGGGCACTGAAGCTTTCTTT
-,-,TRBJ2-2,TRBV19,CASIKGLNTGELFF,TGTGCCAGTATTAAGGGGCTGAACACCGGGGAGCTGTTTTTT
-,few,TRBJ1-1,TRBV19,CATSDRINTEAFF,TGTGCCACCTCGGACAGAATCAACACTGAAGCTTTCTTT
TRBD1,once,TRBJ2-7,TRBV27,CATCYGQGYEQYF,TGTGCCACCTGTTATGGACAGGGGTACGAGCAGTACTTC
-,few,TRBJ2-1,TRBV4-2,CASSQGQLNEQFF,TGTGCCAGCAGCCAAGGACAGCTCAATGAGCAGTTCTTC
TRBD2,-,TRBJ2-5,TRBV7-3,CASSSRGSDQETQYF,TGTGCCAGCAGCTCGCGGGGGAGCGACCAAGAGACCCAGTACTTC
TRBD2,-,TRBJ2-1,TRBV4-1,CASSQRTSGISYNEQFF,TGCGCCAGCAGCCAAAGGACGAGCGGGATATCCTACAATGAGCAGTTCTTC
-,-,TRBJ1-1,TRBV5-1,CASSFGENTEAFF,TGCGCCAGCAGCTTCGGGGAGAACACTGAAGCTTTCTTT
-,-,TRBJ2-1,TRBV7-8,CASSLAPPINEQFF,TGTGCCAGCAGCTTAGCCCCCCCAATCAATGAGCAGTTCTTC
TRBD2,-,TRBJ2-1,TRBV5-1,CASSLAASGNRGYNEQFF,TGCGCCAGCAGCTTGGCGGCTAGCGGGAACCGGGGCTACAATGAGCAGTTCTTC
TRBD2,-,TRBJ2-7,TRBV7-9,CASSLASLAGAYEQYF,TGTGCCAGCAGCTTAGCTTCGCTAGCGGGGGCCTACGAGCAGTACTTC
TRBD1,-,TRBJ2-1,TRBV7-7,CASSLAGTGSHNEQFF,TGTGCTAGCAGCTTAGCCGGGACAGGGTCCCACAATGAGCAGTTCTTC
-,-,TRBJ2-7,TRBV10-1,CASSEFARVGEQYF,TGCGCCAGCAGTGAGTTCGCCAGGGTCGGCGAGCAGTACTTC